Each of the 9 T cell receptor beta chains below was sequenced from the same sample in a study of cytomegalovirus exposure and HLA in healthy donors (dated by TCRdb to 2016 to 2017). Preparation of the library involved the immunoSEQ multiplex PCR assay. The multiplex PCR relied on a mix of 60 forward primers for TCR Vbeta segments and 13 reverse primers for TCR Jbeta segments. TCRdb holds this immuneACCESS table with in-frame rearrangements only. Some clones are missing; in checked studies, unresolved V genes explain under half, and the rest has no known cause. For this sample, the table gives 110,000 to 150,000 clones. The ten top clones hold less than 3% of the sample. The sequenced material came from PBMCs. The receptors derive from a man between 35 and 55 years old in good health and CMV-seronegative.

J is TRBJ1-1 and V is TRBV6-5; 7 nucleotides line up with TRBD1. V lost 5 bases and J lost 1; bases outside the gene matches: 7. Germline V gene lookup returns CDR1 MNHEY and CDR2 SVGAGI. This CDR3 is built from 15 residues. CDR3 sequence reads: CASSPSTGWNTEAFF. The CDR3 DNA reads TGTGCCAGCAGTCCATCGACAGGGTGGAACACTGAAGCTTTCTTT.

This chain uses TRBV7-9 with TRBJ2-3, with 11 bases fitting TRBD1. The V gene end was trimmed by 6 bases and the J gene end by 6 bases; junction bases not matched to a gene: 8. The CDR3 spans 15 residues. Germline V lookup: CDR1 SEHNR, CDR2 FQNEAQ (reference sequence). The CDR3 DNA is TGTGCCAGCAGTTTACCGGGACAGGGGGGCGATACGCAGTATTTT. It translates to CASSLPGQGGDTQYF.

The rearrangement uses TRBV5-1 and TRBJ2-3; 10 bases fit TRBD1. CDR3 size: 18 residues. Germline CDR1 is SGHRS and CDR2 is YFSETQ. J gave up 1 base and V 4 bases, and 12 bases lay outside the gene matches. The chain's CDR3 is CASSTYATGTGGTDTQYF. The CDR3 coding sequence is TGCGCCAGCAGCACTTACGCTACCGGGACAGGGGGCACAGATACGCAGTATTTT.

The V call is TRBV6-1, the J call TRBJ2-7; no definite D call. This CDR3 is 13 amino acids long. V shed 6 bases and J shed 1 base, with 10 bases lying between them. Looked up from germline, CDR1 is MNHNS and CDR2 is SASEGT. The CDR3 loop is CASSPRTSYEQYF. CDR3 DNA sequence: TGTGCCAGCAGCCCAAGAACTTCCTACGAGCAGTACTTC.

Turning to this clone: Additional DNA sequences in this sample encode the identical CDR3. This chain uses TRBV9 with TRBJ2-5; weak D call: TRBD1 (6 bases). The CDR3 loop spans 14 amino acids. V lost 0 bases and J 4 bases, leaving 10 bases between the germline ends. Germline CDR1 and CDR2: SGDLS and YYNGEE. CDR3 in amino acids: CASSVGVQGETQYF. As DNA, the CDR3 is TGTGCCAGCAGCGTAGGGGTACAGGGAGAGACCCAGTACTTC.

This chain joins TRBV12-1 and TRBJ1-2; whether TRBD1, the table's D call, matches the DNA was not checked. TRBV12-1 is shown as a pseudogene. This CDR3 spans 15 amino acids. CDR3: CASSGLVTGIYGYTF. For the CDR3, the DNA is TGTGCCAGCAGCGGTTTGGTGACAGGGATCTATGGCTACACCTTC.

This sequence joins TRBV5-6 and TRBJ1-5; 9 positions match TRBD1. Germline CDR1 and CDR2: SGHDT and YYEEEE. V trimming: 5 bases; J trimming: 4 bases; junction bases outside the gene matches: 4. This CDR3 is 14 amino acids long. The CDR3 reads CASSSGQGNQPQHF. The CDR3 DNA sequence: TGTGCCAGCAGTTCGGGACAGGGTAATCAGCCCCAGCATTTT. Based on the CDR3 plus reference TRBV5-6 and TRBJ1-5, the full variable domain is DAGVTQSPTHLIKTRGQQVTLRCSPKSGHDTVSWYQQALGQGPQFIFQYYEEEERQRGNFPDRFSGHQFPNYSSELNVNALLLGDSALYLCASSSGQGNQPQHFGDGTRLSIL.

The chain employs TRBV6-6 and TRBJ2-7, with TRBD1 identical over 10 bases. In germline, CDR1 is MNHNY, CDR2 SVGAGI (reference sequence). After removal of 0 bases from V and 5 bases from J, the junction contained 4 bases not matched to a gene. There are 15 residues in the CDR3. In nucleotides, the CDR3 is TGTGCCAGCAGTTACTCGGGACAGGGGACCCACGAGCAGTACTTC. Amino acids: CASSYSGQGTHEQYF.

The rearrangement uses TRBV28 and TRBJ1-3; D not resolved. Trimming left V 4 bases short and J 4 bases short, with 11 bases between. The CDR3 sequence is 14 residues long. Germline lookup yields CDR1 MDHEN and CDR2 SYDVKM. The CDR3 spells CASSSPLEGNTIYF. In DNA, the CDR3 is TGTGCCAGCAGTTCCCCACTCGAAGGAAACACCATATATTTT.